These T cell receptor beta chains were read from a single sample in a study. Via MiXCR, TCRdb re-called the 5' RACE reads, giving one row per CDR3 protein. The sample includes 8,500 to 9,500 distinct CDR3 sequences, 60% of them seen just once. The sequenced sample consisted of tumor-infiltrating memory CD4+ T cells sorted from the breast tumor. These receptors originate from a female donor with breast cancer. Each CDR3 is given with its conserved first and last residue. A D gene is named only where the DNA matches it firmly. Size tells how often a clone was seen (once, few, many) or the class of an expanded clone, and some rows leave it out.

TGTGCCAGCAGCTTGATGACAACCTACGAGCAGTACTTC	CASSLMTTYEQYF	TRBJ2-7	once	13	.	TRBV7-2
TGCGCCAGCAGCCAAGGCCGGACCTCAGGGGATGAGCAGTTCTTC	CASSQGRTSGDEQFF	TRBJ2-1	.	15	.	TRBV4-1
TGTGCCAGCAGTTTAGGCGGGACTAGCACAGATACGCAGTATTTT	CASSLGGTSTDTQYF	TRBJ2-3	.	15	.	TRBV12-3/TRBV12-4
TGTGCCAGCAGCTACGGGAGGTCTAGCGGGACCATTCAGTACTTC	CASSYGRSSGTIQYF	TRBJ2-4	.	15	TRBD2	TRBV6-5
TGTGCCAGCAGCCAAGATCTTACAGGGAAAATGCCCCAGCATTTT	CASSQDLTGKMPQHF	TRBJ1-5	once	15	.	TRBV4-2
TGTGCCAGCAGCCCCGGACTGACGGGGAACTACGAGCAGTACTTC	CASSPGLTGNYEQYF	TRBJ2-7	few	15	.	TRBV6-5
TGTGCCAGCATTGATCGTCAGAGGGCCGGGGCCTACGAGCAGTACTTC	CASIDRQRAGAYEQYF	TRBJ2-7	.	16	.	TRBV6-2/TRBV6-3
TGTGCCAGCAGCTTAGCTAGCGGGGGGCGGGATGAGCAGTTCTTC	CASSLASGGRDEQFF	TRBJ2-1	.	15	TRBD2	TRBV7-6
TGTGCCAGCACCCCGGGTTTTGGCGAAAAACTGTTTTTT	CASTPGFGEKLFF	TRBJ1-4	few	13	.	TRBV6-5
TGTGCCAGCAGTTTTCAGGGAGGTAAAAACATTCAGTACTTC	CASSFQGGKNIQYF	TRBJ2-4	.	14	.	TRBV12-3/TRBV12-4
TGCAGTGCTAACGCTCTAGCGGGACACTCCTACAATGAGCAGTTCTTC	CSANALAGHSYNEQFF	TRBJ2-1	.	16	TRBD2	TRBV20-1
TGTGCCAGCAGCTTAGCGGGCAGGGGCGCGTTCTTC	CASSLAGRGAFF	TRBJ2-1	once	12	.	TRBV11-1
TGTGCCAGCTCACCATGGCCCGGCGGGAGGGCCGGGGCCAACGTCCTGACTTTC	CASSPWPGGRAGANVLTF	TRBJ2-6	.	18	TRBD2	TRBV18
TGTGCCAGCAGCTTGCCCGCCGGACAGGGCATTGAAGCTTTCTTT	CASSLPAGQGIEAFF	TRBJ1-1	.	15	TRBD1	TRBV5-6
TGTGCCAGCATTCTCCTTCCCGGGGGATCCTACGAGCAGTACTTC	CASILLPGGSYEQYF	TRBJ2-7	few	15	.	TRBV6-2/TRBV6-3
TGCGCCAGCAGCTTAGTAGGGACGGAGACCCAGTACTTC	CASSLVGTETQYF	TRBJ2-5	.	13	.	TRBV5-1
TGTGCCTGGAGTTTACGAGGGGCCGCACATGGCTACACCTTC	CAWSLRGAAHGYTF	TRBJ1-2	.	14	.	TRBV30
TGTGCCAGCAGCCAAGAGGGACGGAACGAGCAGTACTTC	CASSQEGRNEQYF	TRBJ2-7	.	13	.	TRBV4-2
TGCAGTGCTCCCCAACTTAGCGGGAGGGCGAGAGATACGCAGTATTTT	CSAPQLSGRARDTQYF	TRBJ2-3	.	16	TRBD2	TRBV20-1
TGCGCCAGCAGCCAACCCCTTGCGGGACCCTCCTACAATGAGCAGTTCTTC	CASSQPLAGPSYNEQFF	TRBJ2-1	.	17	.	TRBV4-1
TGTGCCAGCAGCTTTACGCAGGCAGAGGACACTGAAGCTTTCTTT	CASSFTQAEDTEAFF	TRBJ1-1	.	15	.	TRBV7-8
TGTGCCAGCAGTTTCTGGGGAGAGACCCAGTACTTC	CASSFWGETQYF	TRBJ2-5	medium-sized	12	.	TRBV12-3/TRBV12-4
TGCGCCAGCAGTCCCGGGGGCGCCTACAATGAGCAGTTCTTC	CASSPGGAYNEQFF	TRBJ2-1	.	14	.	TRBV5-1
TGTGCCAGCAGCGTAACAGGGTTCGGGAGTAATTCACCCCTCCACTTT	CASSVTGFGSNSPLHF	TRBJ1-6	.	16	.	TRBV7-3